This entry is about one T cell receptor (beta chain). There is no known antigen for this receptor. No much larger clone exists at a distance of one base, and base qualities are not known. These data are taken from a study of post-analysis software for immune sequencing data (dated by TCRdb to between 2015 and 2016). Notes on the research overall: Disease courses on record covered relapsing-remitting, secondary progressive and progressive-relapsing multiple sclerosis, though some patients had no subtype annotation. The patient repertoires were compared against 10 to 12 previously published healthy control repertoires obtained from donors aged 6 to 25 years. A subset of samples was prepared in parallel using single-end sample barcoding, then pooled and co-amplified after Illumina adapter ligation. Beyond this particular receptor, the publication reports: Significantly lower normalized Chao1 diversity was found in multiple sclerosis patients than in controls, suggesting substantial peripheral T-cell clonal expansion. Four to six TRBV segments, including TRBV5-6, TRBV5-1 and TRBV20-1, were significantly more frequent in patients than controls. The control group was slightly older than the multiple sclerosis patient group. Direct clustering with F measure revealed strong co-clustering of samples prepared in the same batch, which led to a batch-effect correction.

To demonstrate the VDJtools post-analysis software, the study profiled TCR beta repertoires from the peripheral blood of about 13 young patients with multiple sclerosis. The patients with multiple sclerosis were children and adolescents between about 6 and 15 years of age. Sequences DFQATT (CDR1) and SNEGSKA (CDR2) are obtained from the germline V gene (reference sequence). The CDR3 has 14 amino acids, counting the end cysteine and phenylalanine. The DNA shown is the 42-base CDR3, in frame from base 1. V loses 6 bases at its end and J loses 9 bases; junction bases beyond the gene matches: 11. Library construction relied on PCR. The instrument was an Illumina HiSeq 2500. To reduce PCR and sequencing biases, unique molecular identifiers were incorporated into the TCR beta cDNA libraries. Every 1 to 10 million input T cells yielded 500,000 or so cDNA molecules, meaning each molecule approximated one T cell. Patient libraries were prepared and sequenced with the same protocol used for the earlier healthy control dataset. Samples belonging to the same batch were prepared together, multiplexed and sequenced on a shared HiSeq lane. The original pipeline was this. MIGEC handled the raw barcoded reads, throwing out single-read molecular identifier groups before consensus assembly and CDR3 extraction. Clonotype tables were post-analysed with VDJtools, normalizing diversity by down-sampling all datasets to the smallest sample size. In repertoire overlap clustering, CDR3 amino acid sequences, but not nucleotide sequences, were matched to correct batch-related cross-sample contamination. The public reads were reprocessed in TCRdb via fastp at Q25 and MiXCR, keeping in-frame beta chains. Duplicate CDR3 protein sequences are folded into a single record with the most common DNA and genes. TCRdb's processing, not the authors', yielded these V and J calls. The sample data list around 700,000 distinct CDR3 sequences, and 55% to 60% of these were observed just once. The biggest ten clones account for approximately 10% of the sample.

Sequencing was carried out using blood. This receptor chain uses TRBV20-1 and TRBJ2-1, and TRBD2 matches 10 of the central bases. The sequence derives from a girl aged 2-10 years with multiple sclerosis. The bases are TGCAGTGCAGGCGGACTAGCGGCGGTCGGTGAGCAGTTCTTC. This gives the protein CSAGGLAAVGEQFF.